This entry lists 32 T cell receptor beta chains sequenced from one sample in a study of blood T cell repertoires in COVID-19. Libraries were prepared by immunoSEQ multiplex PCR; TCRdb keeps only in-frame clonotypes and omits some of them. The sample has around 300,000 clones, around 89% seen once. The sequencing input was peripheral blood. The source of these receptors is a young woman with COVID-19, enrolled during active disease.

The genes are TRBV9 and TRBJ2-3, with a possible D match to TRBD1 (5 bases). V was shortened by 0 bases and J by 2 bases, with 10 bases between the two germline ends. The CDR3 length is 15 residues. Germline CDR1 reads SGDLS; CDR2 reads YYNGEE. The CDR3, as DNA: TGTGCCAGCAGCGTAGTAGGACACTACACAGATACGCAGTATTTT. The encoded protein is CASSVVGHYTDTQYF.

Only one count was recorded for this clone. The chain combines TRBV5-5 with TRBJ1-4; D call uncertain. The germline V gene encodes CDR1 SGHKS and CDR2 YYEKEE (reference sequence). The CDR3 is 11 amino acids. The germline V and J ends were trimmed by 2 bases and 10 bases, with 6 bases remaining between them. DNA for the CDR3: TGTGCCAGCAGCTTATCCGGAAAACTGTTTTTT. Translating it yields CASSLSGKLFF.

The chain recombines TRBV5-1 with TRBJ2-1; TRBD2 matches 8 bases. Germline lookup yields CDR1 SGHRS and CDR2 YFSETQ. CDR3 length: 13 amino acids. V was pared by 2 bases and J by 8 bases, with 3 bases of the junction left unmatched. The CDR3 DNA reads as TGCGCCAGCAGCTTAACTAGCGGTGATGAGCAGTTCTTC. This sequence encodes CASSLTSGDEQFF.

The chain joins TRBV10-3 to TRBJ2-7; 8 bases are shared with TRBD1. This CDR3 region has 14 residues. With V trimmed by 6 bases and J by 2 bases, 6 bases remained unmatched. The V gene's germline CDR1 is ENHRY and CDR2 SYGVKD. The CDR3 loop is CAIRSGQGTYEQYF. The CDR3 DNA sequence: TGTGCCATCAGATCCGGACAGGGCACCTACGAGCAGTACTTC.

The chain links TRBV6-5 to TRBJ2-1; 8 bases align to TRBD2. The CDR3 contains 12 residues. Looked up from germline, CDR1 is MNHEY and CDR2 is SVGAGI. V lost 7 bases and J lost 9; bases outside the gene matches: 5. The CDR3 protein is CASMETSVEQFF. In nucleotides, the CDR3 is TGTGCCAGCATGGAGACTAGCGTTGAGCAGTTCTTC.

This clone has a count of ten or more. The V gene is TRBV4-2, the J gene TRBJ2-7, with TRBD1 matching over 8 bases. The CDR3 consists of 16 residues. V was clipped by 4 bases and J by 1 base; unmatched bases: 9. CDR1 and CDR2 from the germline V gene are LGHNA and YNFKEQ. Written as DNA, the CDR3 is TGTGCCAGCAGCCGAAAGGGACAGGCGGATTCCTACGAGCAGTACTTC. Translating gives CASSRKGQADSYEQYF.

V and J are TRBV11-3 and TRBJ1-1; no definite D call. The CDR3 is 11 residues long. Trimming took 6 bases from V and 4 from J, leaving 6 bases between them. In germline, CDR1 is SGHNT, CDR2 YENEEA. The CDR3, as DNA: TGTGCCAGCAGGGGAGGCACTGAAGCTTTCTTT. Its protein is CASRGGTEAFF.

The rearrangement uses TRBV6-6 and TRBJ1-1; a weak D match, TRBD1 (6 bases). Between the trimmed V and J ends, which lost 4 bases and 5 bases, there was a span of 11 bases. The CDR3 is 13 amino acids. In germline, CDR1 is MNHNY, CDR2 SVGAGI (reference sequence). The CDR3 region is CASSFDRLTEAFF. The DNA of the CDR3 is TGTGCCAGCAGTTTCGACAGGTTAACTGAAGCTTTCTTT.

The genes are TRBV6-5 and TRBJ2-6; D gene ambiguous. CDR1 is MNHEY, CDR2 SVGAGI, per germline. V was trimmed by 2 bases and J by 0 bases, leaving 8 bases between them. This CDR3 is 16 amino acids long. CDR3 residues: CASSYLTSSGANVLTF. The CDR3 DNA reads as TGTGCCAGCAGTTACCTTACGAGCTCTGGGGCCAACGTCCTGACTTTC.

The chain recombines TRBV3-1 (or the pseudogene TRBV3-2) with TRBJ1-2; D ambiguous. The length of the CDR3 is 17 residues. Germline CDR1 LGHDT, CDR2 YNNKEL (reference sequence). Trimming shortened V by 0 bases and J by 8 bases, and 22 bases separated the two germline ends. The CDR3 nucleotides are TGTGCCAGCAGCCAAGACTGGGCAGGTGCCCGGTTTTGGGGCTACACCTTC. Protein: CASSQDWAGARFWGYTF.

The rearrangement links TRBV11-1 to TRBJ2-7; a weak D match, TRBD1 (6 bases). Deletions cut 5 bases from V and 2 bases from J, with 13 bases between. The CDR3 consists of 14 residues. Germline V lookup: CDR1 SGHAT, CDR2 FQDESV (reference sequence). CDR3 amino acids: CASSADRSAYEQYF. The DNA of the CDR3 is TGTGCCAGCAGCGCTGACAGGTCCGCCTACGAGCAGTACTTC.

This chain links TRBV6-5 with TRBJ2-6, with D perhaps TRBD2 (5 bases). The germline V gene encodes CDR1 MNHEY and CDR2 SVGAGI. Deletions cut 8 bases from V and 0 bases from J, with 5 bases between. The CDR3 runs 13 residues. CDR3 nucleotides: TGTGCCAGCCGGGACTCTGGGGCCAACGTCCTGACTTTC. Protein sequence: CASRDSGANVLTF.

This clone turned up a few times. CDR3 in amino acids: CASSLQGEGTEAFF. Here the CDR3 DNA reads TGTGCCAGCAGTTTACAGGGTGAGGGCACTGAAGCTTTCTTT. The genes are TRBV2 and TRBJ1-1; possibly TRBD1 for D (6 bases). Germline loops: CDR1 SNHLY, CDR2 FYNNEI. The CDR3 consists of 14 residues. V was cut by 5 bases and J by 4 bases, with 14 bases left in between.

The CDR3 loop is CASSLAGQGRFVEAFF. CDR3 nucleotides: TGTGCCAGCAGCCTCGCAGGACAGGGGAGGTTCGTTGAAGCTTTCTTT. The V and J genes are TRBV14 and TRBJ1-1; TRBD1 agrees at 9 bases. The V gene's germline CDR1 is SGHDN and CDR2 FVKESK. V lost 4 bases to trimming and J lost 7 bases; unmatched junction nucleotides: 13. The CDR3 is made up of 16 amino acids. Combining the CDR3 with reference TRBV14 and TRBJ1-1 gives the whole variable domain EAGVTQFPSHSVIEKGQTVTLRCDPISGHDNLYWYRRVMGKEIKFLLHFVKESKQDESGMPNNRFLAERTGGTYSTLKVQPAELEDSGVYFCASSLAGQGRFVEAFFGQGTRLTVV.

Details on this clone: Germline is not matched at one junction end, which may reflect a read error. The V gene is TRBV7-3, the J gene TRBJ1-2; TRBD1 matches at 7 bases. Looked up from germline, CDR1 is SGHTA and CDR2 is FQGTGA. The CDR3 length is 19 residues. CDR3 region: CASSVTEDRHSELNYGYTF. DNA of the CDR3: TGTGCCAGCAGCGTAACGGAGGACAGGCACTCAGAGCTTAACTATGGCTACACCTTC.

The chain employs TRBV19 and TRBJ1-5; D remains ambiguous. V was trimmed by 5 bases and J by 1 base, leaving 9 bases between them. Germline V gene sequence: CDR1 LNHDA, CDR2 SQIVND (reference sequence). This CDR3 contains 14 residues. The CDR3: CASSLAGSNQPQHF. The CDR3 DNA sequence: TGTGCCAGTAGTTTGGCAGGAAGCAATCAGCCCCAGCATTTT.

V and J are TRBV19 and TRBJ1-1, with D maybe TRBD1 (5 bases). V lost 4 bases and J lost 2, with 8 bases in between. Germline lookup yields CDR1 LNHDA and CDR2 SQIVND (reference sequence). The CDR3 is 13 residues long. CDR3 DNA sequence: TGTGCCAGTAGTACGACAGTTAACACTGAAGCTTTCTTT. Translation gives CASSTTVNTEAFF.

The rearrangement links TRBV29-1 to TRBJ1-2, with D possibly being TRBD1 (5 bases). Germline V gene lookup returns CDR1 SQVTM and CDR2 ANQGSEA. The CDR3 covers 12 residues. The germline V and J ends were trimmed by 6 bases and 5 bases, with 13 bases remaining between them. The CDR3 is CSVGGRIYGYTF. The CDR3 DNA sequence: TGCAGCGTGGGGGGACGGATATATGGCTACACCTTC.

The rearrangement joins TRBV6-5 to TRBJ1-1; 7 positions match TRBD1. V lost 5 bases, J lost 4 bases, and 10 bases stayed unmatched. Per the germline V gene, CDR1 is MNHEY and CDR2 is SVGAGI. The CDR3 length is 15 residues. CDR3 DNA: TGTGCCAGCAGTACCCGACAGGGACTTATCACTGAAGCTTTCTTT. Protein: CASSTRQGLITEAFF.

The chain uses TRBV7-2 and TRBJ2-2; 10 bases map to TRBD2. Germline loops: CDR1 SGHTA, CDR2 FQGNSA. The V and J ends lost 5 bases and 3 bases, in that order; junction bases with no gene match: 12. The CDR3 runs to 18 residues. The CDR3 loop reads CASSRTIPSGGYTGELFF. The CDR3 nucleotides are TGTGCCAGCAGCCGTACCATTCCTAGCGGGGGTTACACCGGGGAGCTGTTTTTT.

The rearrangement uses TRBV7-9 and TRBJ2-1; tentatively, D is TRBD1 (5 bases). V lost 0 bases and J lost 0, with 18 bases in between. This CDR3 comprises 19 residues. Germline CDR1 reads SEHNR; CDR2 reads FQNEAQ (reference sequence). CDR3 amino acids: CASSLASHGATGSYNEQFF. The CDR3 DNA reads TGTGCCAGCAGCTTAGCGTCGCATGGGGCTACCGGCTCCTACAATGAGCAGTTCTTC. Supplemented by reference TRBV7-9 and TRBJ2-1, the full variable domain reads DTGVSQNPRHKITKRGQNVTFRCDPISEHNRLYWYRQTLGQGPEFLTYFQNEAQLEKSRLLSDRFSAERPKGSFSTLEIQRTEQGDSAMYLCASSLASHGATGSYNEQFFGPGTRLTVL.

The gene calls are TRBV28 and TRBJ2-1; 11 positions match TRBD1. There are 16 residues in the CDR3. CDR1 is MDHEN and CDR2 is SYDVKM in the germline V gene. The V and J ends lost 1 base and 7 bases, in that order; junction bases with no gene match: 6. The DNA for the CDR3 is TGTGCCAGCAGTTTATTCAGGACAGGGGGCAAGAATGAGCAGTTCTTC. Its translation: CASSLFRTGGKNEQFF.

The chain uses TRBV10-2 and TRBJ2-5; 11 bases match TRBD2. This CDR3 region has 16 residues. Germline assignment: CDR1 WSHSY and CDR2 SAAADI. Trimming at V came to 2 bases and at J to 5 bases, leaving 7 bases not matched to a gene. The CDR3 reads CASSEIIAGGLETQYF. CDR3 DNA: TGCGCCAGCAGTGAGATCATAGCGGGGGGGCTGGAGACCCAGTACTTC.

This chain uses TRBV6-2 or TRBV6-3 with TRBJ2-5, with TRBD2 matching 11 bases. The CDR3 length is 18 residues. Unmatched junction bases numbered 11, after V lost 0 bases and J lost 5 bases. Germline V gene lookup returns CDR1 MNHEY and CDR2 SVGEGT. In DNA form, the CDR3 reads TGTGCCAGCAGTTACTCTAGCGGGGGGGCCTGGGGTGAGGAGACCCAGTACTTC. Translating gives CASSYSSGGAWGEETQYF.

This rearrangement joins TRBV25-1 to TRBJ2-7, with 10 nucleotides matching TRBD1. Losses at the gene ends were 5 bases for V and 5 bases for J; bases not matched to a gene: 6. Germline CDR1 reads MGHDK; CDR2 reads SYGVNS. CDR3 length: 14 residues. The CDR3 protein is CASSFGTGANEQYF. The CDR3 nucleotides are TGTGCCAGCAGTTTCGGGACAGGGGCTAACGAGCAGTACTTC.

This chain joins TRBV11-2 and TRBJ2-3, with a weak D call TRBD2 (7 bases). Germline V gene lookup returns CDR1 SGHAT and CDR2 FQNNGV. CDR3 length equals 14 residues. V lost 5 bases, J lost 5 bases, and 14 bases lay in between. The CDR3 DNA reads as TGTGCCAGCAGCCCTGCGGGGGCCTTAGATACGCAGTATTTT. This gives the protein CASSPAGALDTQYF. Full variable domain (missing parts from reference TRBV11-2 and TRBJ2-3): EAGVAQSPRYKIIEKRQSVAFWCNPISGHATLYWYQQILGQGPKLLIQFQNNGVVDDSQLPKDRFSAERLKGVDSTLKIQPAKLEDSAVYLCASSPAGALDTQYFGPGTRLTVL.

The sample holds one count of this clone. V and J are TRBV18 and TRBJ2-5; D gene ambiguous. This CDR3 is 15 amino acids long. V was cut by 1 base and J by 3 bases, with 12 bases left in between. CDR1 and CDR2 (germline): KGHSH, LQKENI. The DNA for the CDR3 is TGTGCCAGCTCACCACTCGGCGGAAAAAAAGAGACCCAGTACTTC. Encoded protein: CASSPLGGKKETQYF. The full variable domain, in which reference TRBV18 and TRBJ2-5 provide the parts outside the CDR3, is NAGVMQNPRHLVRRRGQEARLRCSPMKGHSHVYWYRQLPEEGLKFMVYLQKENIIDESGMPKERFSAEFPKEGPSILRIQQVVRGDSAAYFCASSPLGGKKETQYFGPGTRLLVL.

This chain links TRBV5-1 with TRBJ2-2; a possible D gene is TRBD2 (5 bases). V shed 7 bases and J shed 0 bases, with 22 bases lying between them. This CDR3 has 18 residues. Germline CDR1 SGHRS, CDR2 YFSETQ. The DNA for the CDR3 is TGCGCCAGCGGACCCGTGCCGTCGAGGGCCACGAACACCGGGGAGCTGTTTTTT. This translates into CASGPVPSRATNTGELFF.

This chain links TRBV5-6 with TRBJ2-5, with 12 nucleotides matching TRBD2. Germline values: CDR1 SGHDT, CDR2 YYEEEE. V lost 3 bases, J lost 9 bases, and 6 bases stayed unmatched. CDR3 length: 14 residues. CDR3 nucleotides: TGTGCCAGCAGCTACGGACTAGCGGGGTTGGCCCAGTACTTC. Translated, it gives CASSYGLAGLAQYF.

V is TRBV9 and J is TRBJ1-1; D is uncertain. CDR1 is SGDLS and CDR2 is YYNGEE in the germline V gene. The ends were cut back, 0 bases at V and 2 bases at J, with 8 bases in the middle. There are 14 residues in the CDR3. CDR3 sequence: CASSVATANTEAFF. CDR3 bases: TGTGCCAGCAGCGTAGCTACAGCTAACACTGAAGCTTTCTTT.

The chain couples TRBV7-9 to TRBJ2-5, with no clear D. The V end was cut by 3 bases, the J end by 2 bases, with 22 bases between. The CDR3 runs to 18 residues. Germline V gene lookup returns CDR1 SEHNR and CDR2 FQNEAQ (reference sequence). The CDR3 sequence: CASSFPEEARYLQETQYF. DNA of the CDR3: TGTGCCAGCAGCTTTCCCGAAGAGGCTAGATACCTTCAAGAGACCCAGTACTTC.

The V gene is TRBV5-6, the J gene TRBJ1-2; D uncertain. Trimming cost V 0 bases and J 6 bases, with 9 bases left between them. This CDR3 region has 13 residues. Germline loops: CDR1 SGHDT, CDR2 YYEEEE. The CDR3 sequence: CASSLVPGHGYTF. The CDR3 DNA sequence: TGTGCCAGCAGCTTGGTTCCAGGCCATGGCTACACCTTC. Variable domain in full (rest from reference TRBV5-6 and TRBJ1-2): DAGVTQSPTHLIKTRGQQVTLRCSPKSGHDTVSWYQQALGQGPQFIFQYYEEEERQRGNFPDRFSGHQFPNYSSELNVNALLLGDSALYLCASSLVPGHGYTFGSGTRLTVV.